A single T cell receptor beta chain is shown here with its context. This specimen belongs to a study of blood T cell repertoires in COVID-19. Germline CDR1 and CDR2: SGDLS and YYNGEE. V was cut by 3 bases and J by 4 bases, with 7 bases left in between. The CDR3 length is 13 residues. Everyone who took part was about 18 to 90 years old, and they came from roughly 25 US areas. Recovery meant two consecutive negative NP/OP PCR tests, professional clearance, or resolved symptoms. Per the original methods: From reference gene primer amplification, estimates of nucleated cell counts were derived. Here immunoSEQ multiplex PCR was the method, and the copy in TCRdb shows in-frame clones only, minus some. Clonal size and the V and J genes are those of that table, whereas D and trimming came from the DNA. The table lists approximately 350,000 clones, roughly nine tenths of them singletons.

The genes are TRBV9 and TRBJ1-4; D is ambiguous. Sequenced input: PBMCs or T cells enriched from blood (not recorded which). This sequence was found in a man between 18 and 29 years old who had recovered from COVID-19. The CDR3 coding sequence is TGTGCCAGCAGCGATGGAGTTAATGAAAAACTGTTTTTT. Translated, it gives CASSDGVNEKLFF.